This is a list of T cell receptor beta chains from one sample in a study of T cells after yellow fever vaccination. TCRdb independently ran MiXCR on the 5' RACE reads; one entry per CDR3 protein. The data contain 230,000 or so distinct CDR3 sequences, over 6.5% of them singletons. The sequences come from CD4+ T cells sorted from PBMCs, collected on the day of the yellow fever booster vaccination. These receptor sequences come from a man between 25 and 39 years old who received the YFV17D yellow fever vaccine. Both conserved end residues are part of each CDR3. Each record gives: V gene, J gene, D gene, clone size, CDR3 DNA, CDR3 protein. D genes are given only for firm matches. The size of a clone is reported for some rows only, either as once, few or many, or as a class for expanded clones.

>TRBV18|TRBJ2-7|-|-
TGTGCCAGCTCACCACCCATTCGGGGAGAGCAGTACTTC
CASSPPIRGEQYF
>TRBV4-2|TRBJ2-3|-|-
TGTGCCAGCAGCCAAACTAGCAGCAGAACAGATACGCAGTATTTT
CASSQTSSRTDTQYF
>TRBV7-6|TRBJ1-4|-|-
TGTGCCAGCAGCTTAGTGTCCGGGAAAGATGAAAAACTGTTTTTT
CASSLVSGKDEKLFF
>TRBV19|TRBJ2-3|TRBD2|-
TGTGCCAGTAGCCCAGCGGGAGCGGAGACAGATACGCAGTATTTT
CASSPAGAETDTQYF
>TRBV25-1|TRBJ1-5|TRBD1|few
TGTGCCAGCAGTGACGTAGGGGGCCTTAATCAGCCCCAGCATTTT
CASSDVGGLNQPQHF
>TRBV20-1|TRBJ1-6|-|few
TGCAGTGCTCAACAGGGCCGAACTAATTCACCCCTCCACTTT
CSAQQGRTNSPLHF
>TRBV28|TRBJ2-1|-|many
TGTGCCAGCAGAGCCCCGGGACTCCTCACCTACAATGAGCAGTTCTTC
CASRAPGLLTYNEQFF
>TRBV20-1|TRBJ2-2|-|-
TGCAGTGCTAAGAACCGGGGACTTACCGGGGAGCTGTTTTTT
CSAKNRGLTGELFF
>TRBV29-1|TRBJ2-7|-|-
TGCAGCGTTGCTGCAGGGGTCAATTACGAGCAGTACTTC
CSVAAGVNYEQYF
>TRBV20-1|TRBJ2-7|TRBD2|-
TGCAGTGCTAGAGATCGACTAGCGGGATCCTTGAGCTCCTACGAGCAGTACTTC
CSARDRLAGSLSSYEQYF
>TRBV7-9|TRBJ2-1|-|few
TGTGCCAGCAGCTTATCTATCACCTACAATGAGCAGTTCTTC
CASSLSITYNEQFF
>TRBV5-1|TRBJ2-7|-|-
TGCGCCAGCACCGCCTACGAGCAGTACTTC
CASTAYEQYF
>TRBV20-1|TRBJ1-2|-|few
TGCAGTGCTAGAGATCATCGGGGGGCGGCGAACTATGGCTACACCTTC
CSARDHRGAANYGYTF
>TRBV4-3|TRBJ2-4|-|few
TGCGCCAGCAGCCAAGCATCTCCGGTTCGGTCAGCCCTAGCCAAAAACATTCAGTACTTC
CASSQASPVRSALAKNIQYF
>TRBV11-2|TRBJ2-3|TRBD2|-
TGTGCCAGCAGCCGTTCTCCCGGGACTAGCGGGAGTCGCAGCACAGATACGCAGTATTTT
CASSRSPGTSGSRSTDTQYF
>TRBV29-1|TRBJ2-3|-|many
TGCAGCGTTGAGGGGGCCACAGATACGCAGTATTTT
CSVEGATDTQYF
>TRBV7-2|TRBJ2-5|TRBD2|many
TGTGCCAGCAGCTTAGGGCTAGCGGATCAAGAGACCCAGTACTTC
CASSLGLADQETQYF
>TRBV27|TRBJ1-4|TRBD1|many
TGTGCCAGCAGTCCCCCGGGACAGCTTAATGAAAAACTGTTTTTT
CASSPPGQLNEKLFF
>TRBV29-1|TRBJ2-7|TRBD2|-
TGCAGCGTTGCGTGGACTAGTGGGTACGAGCAGTACTTC
CSVAWTSGYEQYF
>TRBV28|TRBJ1-2|-|many
TGTGCCAGCCGCCGGGGGGGGGCCGGTGATGGCTACACCTTC
CASRRGGAGDGYTF
>TRBV11-2|TRBJ2-7|TRBD2|many
TGTGCCAGCAGCGAACCGGGACTAGCGGGGTACGAGCAGTACTTC
CASSEPGLAGYEQYF
>TRBV20-1|TRBJ2-4|TRBD1|-
TGCAGTGCTAGTCACGACAGGGCCACCCTACTAGCCAAAAACATTCAGTACTTC
CSASHDRATLLAKNIQYF
>TRBV5-6|TRBJ2-2|-|few
TGTGCCAGCAGCTTCCTCGGAGGTGCGAACACCGGGGAGCTGTTTTTT
CASSFLGGANTGELFF
>TRBV11-2|TRBJ1-1|-|-
TGTGCCAGCAGCCCCCAGTCGCTTCGGAACACTGAAGCTTTCTTT
CASSPQSLRNTEAFF
>TRBV7-2|TRBJ2-6|-|many
TGTGCCAGCAGCCTCGTGATGATCTCTGGGGCCAACGTCCTGACTTTC
CASSLVMISGANVLTF
>TRBV15|TRBJ2-1|-|many
TGTGCCACCAGCAGATCCTTTATCGGGACCCCTTCCTCTAACAATGAGCAGTTCTTC
CATSRSFIGTPSSNNEQFF
>TRBV4-2|TRBJ2-2|TRBD2|many
TGTGCCAGCAGCCAAGGTGTGCTAGCGGGCAACACCGGGGAGCTGTTTTTT
CASSQGVLAGNTGELFF
>TRBV4-3|TRBJ2-1|-|many
TGCGCCAGCAGCCCAATTCGGGAGTTTGATGAGCAGTTCTTC
CASSPIREFDEQFF
>TRBV4-2|TRBJ2-2|TRBD1|many
TGTGCCAGCAGCCGGACAGGGGACACCGGGGAGCTGTTTTTT
CASSRTGDTGELFF
>TRBV5-1|TRBJ2-7|TRBD1|few
TGCGCCAGCAGGCGGACAGGGGACTCCTACGAGCAGTACTTC
CASRRTGDSYEQYF
>TRBV5-6|TRBJ2-7|-|-
TGTGCCAGCAGCCTCCCGACAGGTGACTACGAGCAGTACTTC
CASSLPTGDYEQYF
>TRBV20-1|TRBJ2-2|TRBD2|many
TGCAGTGCTAGAGATCTCGCTAGCGGGAGGACCGGGGAGCTGTTTTTT
CSARDLASGRTGELFF
>TRBV12-3/TRBV12-4|TRBJ2-5|TRBD1|few
TGTGCCAGCAGTGTGGGACAGGGGAAGACCCAGTACTTC
CASSVGQGKTQYF
>TRBV20-1|TRBJ2-1|TRBD2|many
TGCAGTGCTAGTCCGGCCAGCCGGGAGGGGAATGAGCAGTTCTTC
CSASPASREGNEQFF
>TRBV7-8|TRBJ2-3|TRBD1|many
TGTGCCAGCAGCTTAGCGAGAACAGGGGGAAAAACAGATACGCAGTATTTT
CASSLARTGGKTDTQYF
>TRBV20-1|TRBJ1-2|-|many
TGCAGTGCTAGGCGGGGAAACAGGGTCTATGGCTACACCTTC
CSARRGNRVYGYTF
>TRBV20-1|TRBJ2-3|TRBD1|many
TGCAGTGCTAGAAGGGACAGATTCACAGATACGCAGTATTTT
CSARRDRFTDTQYF
>TRBV10-1|TRBJ1-1|-|many
TGCGCCAGCAGCAGAACGCCGAACACTGAAGCTTTCTTT
CASSRTPNTEAFF
>TRBV5-1|TRBJ2-2|-|many
TGCGCCAGCGCAGAGGGGCCGCAGGGGAACACCGGGGAGCTGTTTTTT
CASAEGPQGNTGELFF
>TRBV20-1|TRBJ2-1|-|-
TGCAGTGCCCCCAGAGCTAGCTATGAGCAGTTCTTC
CSAPRASYEQFF
>TRBV2|TRBJ2-1|-|many
TGTGCCAGCGTGACAAGGCCTCCCAATGAGCAGTTCTTC
CASVTRPPNEQFF
>TRBV18|TRBJ1-1|-|-
TGTGCCAGCTCCGGCAGAATGGGCCTGGCTTTCTTT
CASSGRMGLAFF
>TRBV3-1|TRBJ2-1|-|many
TGTGCCAGCAGCCTCCGTCCGCGCAATGAGCAGTTCTTC
CASSLRPRNEQFF
>TRBV3-1|TRBJ1-1|-|few
TGTGCCAGCAGCCAAGCCGGACTCGAGGCTGAAGCTTTCTTT
CASSQAGLEAEAFF
>TRBV7-2|TRBJ2-5|-|few
TGTGCCAGCAGCCCCTCCGGGAGAAAGGAGACCCAGTACTTC
CASSPSGRKETQYF
>TRBV7-2|TRBJ2-7|TRBD2|-
TGTGCCAGCAGCCTTACGTCCGGGACTAGCGGGATCGAGCAGTACTTC
CASSLTSGTSGIEQYF
>TRBV18|TRBJ1-3|-|-
TGTGCCAGCTCACCTCTCGAGCATGCCTCCTCTGGAAACACCATATATTTT
CASSPLEHASSGNTIYF
>TRBV11-2|TRBJ1-1|-|many
TGTGCCAGCAGCTTAGGGGCCAATGTTGAAGCTTTCTTT
CASSLGANVEAFF
>TRBV25-1|TRBJ2-5|TRBD1|few
TGTGCCAGCAGTGAAAGGGGGACAGTTTGGGGAGAGACCCAGTACTTC
CASSERGTVWGETQYF
>TRBV7-6|TRBJ2-3|-|many
TGTGCCAGCAGCTCCCGGGACTCTCATACGCAGTATTTT
CASSSRDSHTQYF
>TRBV12-3/TRBV12-4|TRBJ2-3|-|-
TGTGCCAGCAGTTTAAGGGTATCACGCACAGATACGCAGTATTTT
CASSLRVSRTDTQYF
>TRBV5-4|TRBJ2-3|TRBD2|-
TGTGCCAGCAGCTCTGGAGGTCTAGCGGGACTTGTAGATACGCAGTATTTT
CASSSGGLAGLVDTQYF
>TRBV5-1|TRBJ2-7|-|few
TGCGCCAGCAGCTTGGTCGAGGTCGGGCGGGGCGAGCAGTACTTC
CASSLVEVGRGEQYF
>TRBV5-1|TRBJ2-1|-|many
TGCGCCAGCAGCTTGGTCCCAGGCTCCTACAATGAGCAGTTCTTC
CASSLVPGSYNEQFF
>TRBV21-1|TRBJ2-1|-|many
TGTGCCAGCAGCCAAGCGGTAAAGGGTGGGAATGAGCAGTTCTTC
CASSQAVKGGNEQFF
>TRBV5-1|TRBJ2-2|TRBD2|few
TGCGCCAGCAGCTGGTACGGGACTAGCGGGAGCGGAACCGGGGAGCTGTTTTTT
CASSWYGTSGSGTGELFF
>TRBV7-3|TRBJ2-1|-|few
TGTGCCAGCAGCTCGCAAGCTGGCCCTCGACAGTTCTTC
CASSSQAGPRQFF
>TRBV5-1|TRBJ2-7|TRBD2|-
TGCGCCAGCAGCTTGGGTGCTAGCGGGAGCTACGAGCAGTACTTC
CASSLGASGSYEQYF
>TRBV29-1|TRBJ2-1|TRBD1|many
TGCAGCGTTGAAAGGGTGCGGGGGACAGGGGGGTCTGATGAGCAGTTCTTC
CSVERVRGTGGSDEQFF
>TRBV6-2/TRBV6-3|TRBJ2-7|TRBD2|many
TGTGCCAGCAGTTATCGACTAGCGGGAAGCCCCTACGAGCAGTACTTC
CASSYRLAGSPYEQYF